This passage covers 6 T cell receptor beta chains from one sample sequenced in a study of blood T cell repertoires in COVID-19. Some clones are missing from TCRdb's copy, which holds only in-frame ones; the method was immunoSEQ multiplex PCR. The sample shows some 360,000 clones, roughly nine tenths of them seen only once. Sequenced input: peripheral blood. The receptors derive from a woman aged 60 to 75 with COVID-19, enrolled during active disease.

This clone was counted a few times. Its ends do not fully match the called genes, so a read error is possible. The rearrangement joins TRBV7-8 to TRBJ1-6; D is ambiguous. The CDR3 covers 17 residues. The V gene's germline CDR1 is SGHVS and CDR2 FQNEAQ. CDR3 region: CASSLAGGSSYNSPLHF. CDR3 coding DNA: TGTGCCAGCAGCCTAGCAGGCGGGAGCTCCTATAATTCACCCCTCCACTTT.

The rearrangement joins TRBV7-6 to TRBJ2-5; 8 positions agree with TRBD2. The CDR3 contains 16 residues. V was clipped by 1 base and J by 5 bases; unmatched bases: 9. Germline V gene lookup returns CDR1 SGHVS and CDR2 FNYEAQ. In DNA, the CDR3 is TGTGCCAGCAGCTTAGTGCGGGGGGCCTCCCGGGAGACCCAGTACTTC. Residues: CASSLVRGASRETQYF.

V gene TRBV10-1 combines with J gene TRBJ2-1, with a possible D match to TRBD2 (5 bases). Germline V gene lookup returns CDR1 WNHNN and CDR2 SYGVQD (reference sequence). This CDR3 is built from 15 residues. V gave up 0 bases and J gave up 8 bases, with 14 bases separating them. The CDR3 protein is CASSESPGFRHEQFF. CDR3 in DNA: TGCGCCAGCAGTGAGTCGCCGGGGTTTCGGCATGAGCAGTTCTTC.

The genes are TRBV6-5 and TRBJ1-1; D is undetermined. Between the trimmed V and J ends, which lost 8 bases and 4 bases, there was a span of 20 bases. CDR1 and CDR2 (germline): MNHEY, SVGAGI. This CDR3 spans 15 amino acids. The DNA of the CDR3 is TGTGCCAGCCGCAGGAAAGTGGAGGCCCCCACTGAAGCTTTCTTT. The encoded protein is CASRRKVEAPTEAFF.

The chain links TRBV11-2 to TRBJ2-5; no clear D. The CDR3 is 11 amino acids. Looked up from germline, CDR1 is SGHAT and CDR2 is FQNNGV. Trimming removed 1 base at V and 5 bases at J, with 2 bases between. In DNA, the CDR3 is TGTGCCAGCAGCTTAGCTGAGACCCAGTACTTC. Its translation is CASSLAETQYF.

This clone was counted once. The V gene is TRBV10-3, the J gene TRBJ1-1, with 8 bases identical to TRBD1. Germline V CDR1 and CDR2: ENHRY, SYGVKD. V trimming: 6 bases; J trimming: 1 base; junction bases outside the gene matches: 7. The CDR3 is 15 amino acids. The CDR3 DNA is TGTGCCATCAGACACTTAGGACAGGGGAACACTGAAGCTTTCTTT. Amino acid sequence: CAIRHLGQGNTEAFF.